This is a list of T cell receptor beta chains from one sample in a study of Graves' ophthalmopathy and Graves' hyperthyroidism. TCRdb reprocessed the multiplex PCR reads via MiXCR and lists one record per CDR3 protein. The data contain about half a million distinct CDR3 sequences, under 15% of them singletons. Sequencing was done on a sample of blood. The origin of the receptors is a woman younger than 45 with Graves' ophthalmopathy. The CDR3 runs from the conserved cysteine through the conserved F or W. The D gene is left open where the match is weak. The size field is filled for only some rows; it gives once, few, many or a size class.

-,TRBV6-1,TRBJ2-5,-,TGTGCCAGCAATATGCGGGGAGAAGAGACCCAGTACTTC,CASNMRGEETQYF
-,TRBV20-1,TRBJ1-5,-,TGCAGTGCTACAGAACGTCTTGGGGACCAGCCCCAGCATTTT,CSATERLGDQPQHF
many,TRBV24-1,TRBJ2-2,-,TGTGCCACCAGTGATGACAGGTACACCGGGGAGCTGTTTTTT,CATSDDRYTGELFF
-,TRBV29-1,TRBJ1-1,-,TGCAGCGTTGCCCAGGGTATGAACACTGAAGCTTTCTTT,CSVAQGMNTEAFF
-,TRBV4-1,TRBJ2-7,TRBD2,TGCGCCAGCAGCCAACTGCCCTTAGCGGGCCCCTCCTACGAGCAGTACTTC,CASSQLPLAGPSYEQYF
many,TRBV19,TRBJ1-2,TRBD1,TGTGCCAGTAGTACCGGGACAGGGTCGAACTATGGCTACACCTTC,CASSTGTGSNYGYTF
many,TRBV28,TRBJ1-1,-,TGTGCCAGCGGGAAAGGGCCCAGCAGGGTGAACACTGAAGCTTTCTTT,CASGKGPSRVNTEAFF
many,TRBV6-1,TRBJ2-5,TRBD2,TGTGCCAGCAGTGGGACTAGCGGGGGGGTAAAGACCCAGTACTTC,CASSGTSGGVKTQYF
many,TRBV25-1,TRBJ2-4,-,TGTGCCAGCAGTGGGGACACCAGGGTTGACATTCAGTACTTC,CASSGDTRVDIQYF
-,TRBV11-2,TRBJ2-4,-,TGTGCCAGCAGCTCCGTATTGGTAGCCAAAAACATTAAGTACTTC,CASSSVLVAKNIKYF
many,TRBV5-6,TRBJ1-2,-,TGTGCCAGCAGCGAGACAGAAATCTATGGCTACACCTTC,CASSETEIYGYTF
many,TRBV6-5,TRBJ1-1,TRBD1,TGTGCCAGCAGTTACTCTATGGGGGACAGGGTCGGCACTGAAGCTTTCTTT,CASSYSMGDRVGTEAFF
few,TRBV20-1,TRBJ1-1,TRBD1,TGCAGTGCAGACAGGGGGGTGTCTGAAGCTTTCTTT,CSADRGVSEAFF
-,TRBV11-2,TRBJ2-2,-,TGTGCCAGCAGCATACGTCCGATGAGCACCGGGGAGCTGTTTTTT,CASSIRPMSTGELFF
-,TRBV7-2,TRBJ2-7,-,TGTGCCAGCAGCTTAGCAAGGGCTAGCGTGCCCCACGAGCAGTACTTC,CASSLARASVPHEQYF
many,TRBV27,TRBJ1-2,-,TGTGCCAGCAGTGGCGGGACAATCGGTTCGGGTGGCTACACCTTC,CASSGGTIGSGGYTF
many,TRBV28,TRBJ2-7,-,TGTGCCAGCAGTCGCGACCGATTACAAGGAGTACGGGAGTACTTC,CASSRDRLQGVREYF
many,TRBV19,TRBJ2-2,-,TGTGCCAGTAGTACGACTAATTTCGGGGAGCTGTTTTTT,CASSTTNFGELFF
few,TRBV7-9,TRBJ1-2,-,TGTGCCAGCAGCTTAGCCTCGGGCGGCTACACCTTC,CASSLASGGYTF
-,TRBV5-1,TRBJ1-1,-,TGCGCCAGCAGGGGAGGGGAGGGCACTGAAGCTTTCTTT,CASRGGEGTEAFF
few,TRBV30,TRBJ1-5,-,TGTGCCTGGGCCAAGGGTTGGGATCAGCCCCAGCATTTT,CAWAKGWDQPQHF
many,TRBV11-1,TRBJ1-6,-,TGTGCCAGCAGCCTACGGACGGGAAAAAATTCACCCCTCCACTTT,CASSLRTGKNSPLHF
many,TRBV19,TRBJ1-1,-,TGTGCCAGTAAAACCCCCAGGGACGGCACTGAAGCTTTCTTT,CASKTPRDGTEAFF
many,TRBV9,TRBJ2-7,-,TGTGCCAACAGCGTTTCCCCACCGAGCGAGCAGTACTTC,CANSVSPPSEQYF
many,TRBV28,TRBJ1-1,-,TGTGCCAGCAGTTTACGAGCGGGCCCCCGGACTGAAGCTTTCTTT,CASSLRAGPRTEAFF
many,TRBV6-1,TRBJ2-5,TRBD2,TGTGCCAGCAGTAAACTAGCGGGAGGCCGGGCTTCGGTAGAGACCCAGTACTTC,CASSKLAGGRASVETQYF
many,TRBV4-1,TRBJ1-1,-,TGCGCCAGCAGCCAAGCATTGGGCATGGGCACTGAAGCTTTCTTT,CASSQALGMGTEAFF
many,TRBV6-4,TRBJ1-2,TRBD1,TGTGCCAGCAGTTCAGGGGGCGGACATGGCTACACCTTC,CASSSGGGHGYTF
many,TRBV10-3,TRBJ2-6,-,TGTGCCATCAGTGAGAGGGTCTCTGGGGCCAACGTCCTGACTTTC,CAISERVSGANVLTF
many,TRBV28,TRBJ2-7,TRBD2,TGTGCCAGCCAACTAGCGGTGAGCTCCTACGAGCAGTACTTC,CASQLAVSSYEQYF
many,TRBV29-1,TRBJ1-1,TRBD1,TGCAGCGTCCCACAGACAGGGGGCGGCACTGAAGCTTTCTTT,CSVPQTGGGTEAFF
many,TRBV6-1,TRBJ1-2,-,TGTGCCAGCGCAACAAAGCCGGGACAATCGTCCTATGGCTACACCTTC,CASATKPGQSSYGYTF
many,TRBV19,TRBJ1-1,-,TGTGCCAGTACCACTAGGGGCAGAATGAACACTGAAGCTTTCTTT,CASTTRGRMNTEAFF
-,TRBV18,TRBJ2-7,-,TGTGCCAGCTCACCACCGGGGGCTAATTACGAGCAGTACTTC,CASSPPGANYEQYF
many,TRBV6-2/TRBV6-3,TRBJ1-1,TRBD1,TGTGCCAGCAGTGTTCGGACAGGGGCCATGAACACTGAAGCTTTCTTT,CASSVRTGAMNTEAFF
-,TRBV28,TRBJ2-7,TRBD2,TGTGCCAGCAGTTTATCGCGGGGGGCGCAATACGAGCAGTACTTC,CASSLSRGAQYEQYF
many,TRBV6-5,TRBJ1-5,-,TGTGCCAGCAGTCTCTCGGCAGGGCATCAGCCCCAGCATTTT,CASSLSAGHQPQHF
many,TRBV2,TRBJ1-6,-,TGTGCCAGCAGTGGGGAGAGCTCCTATAATTCACCCCTCCACTTT,CASSGESSYNSPLHF
many,TRBV10-2,TRBJ2-7,TRBD1,TGCGCCACCCTTTTAGAGTCCGGGACAGGGGTCTACGAGCAGTACTTC,CATLLESGTGVYEQYF
many,TRBV6-1,TRBJ1-1,TRBD1,TGTGCCAGCAGTGCTAACAGGGGAGGACGCACTGAAGCTTTCTTT,CASSANRGGRTEAFF
many,TRBV20-1,TRBJ2-5,-,TGCAGTGCTAGGGGCCTGGTCGAAGAGACCCAGTACTTC,CSARGLVEETQYF